The 24 T cell receptor beta chains presented below share a single source sample, sequenced in a study of shared clonotypes between healthy human individuals. The protocol was immunoSEQ multiplex PCR, while the TCRdb copy is restricted to in-frame clones and leaves out a portion. Here the sample spans 2 million to 2.5 million clones, about 90% being singletons. Input material: naive CD4+ T cells from PBMCs. Described subset: CD45RA+ positively selected. These receptors were collected from a man between 18 and 29 years old in good health. Some clones in this sample may be carry-over from other donors' samples.

Turning to this clone: In the same sample, other DNA sequences code for this CDR3. The V gene is TRBV25-1, the J gene TRBJ1-4; D may be TRBD1 (5 bases). CDR1 and CDR2 from the germline V gene are MGHDK and SYGVNS. The CDR3 runs to 15 residues. The V and J ends lost 3 bases and 3 bases respectively, with 11 bases between them. The CDR3: CASSDPGTANEKLFF. The CDR3 nucleotides read TGTGCCAGCAGTGATCCCGGGACTGCTAATGAAAAACTGTTTTTT.

A word on this clone: The junction departs from germline at one end; a sequencing error may be responsible. The J gene is TRBJ2-7, the V gene TRBV28; 7 bases map to TRBD2. Germline V gene lookup returns CDR1 MDHEN and CDR2 SYDVKM. The CDR3 consists of 16 residues. The CDR3 sequence is CASTLAGNTNSYEQYF. The CDR3 region has the DNA TGTGCCAGCACTTTAGCGGGCAACACCAACTCCTACGAGCAGTACTTC.

The chain has TRBV18 and TRBJ2-5; no clear D. CDR3 length equals 13 residues. The V gene's germline CDR1 is KGHSH and CDR2 LQKENI. V lost 6 bases to trimming and J lost 7 bases, with 15 bases between them. The CDR3 DNA follows: TGTGCCAGCTCGGCGGAGCCAAGATCGACCCAGTACTTC. This codes for CASSAEPRSTQYF.

This chain joins TRBV27 and TRBJ2-7, with D possibly being TRBD1 (6 bases). The CDR3 has 17 amino acids. V was clipped by 0 bases and J by 0 bases, with 15 bases between them. The germline gives CDR1 MNHEY, CDR2 SMNVEV (reference sequence). In nucleotides, the CDR3 is TGTGCCAGCAGTTTATCGGTTTTAGGGGGAACCTCCTACGAGCAGTACTTC. Amino acids: CASSLSVLGGTSYEQYF.

V usage is TRBV6-6 and J usage is TRBJ1-4; 10 bases match TRBD1. Trimming at V came to 6 bases and at J to 6 bases, leaving 4 bases not matched to a gene. This CDR3 is built from 14 residues. The germline V gene has CDR1 MNHNY and CDR2 SVGAGI (reference sequence). The CDR3 DNA follows: TGTGCCAGCAGACAGACAGGGGGCTATGAAAAACTGTTTTTT. The encoded protein is CASRQTGGYEKLFF.

The gene calls are TRBV5-4 and TRBJ2-2; D gene unclear. There are 12 residues in the CDR3. The V gene lost 3 bases and the J gene lost 4 bases, with 4 bases spanning the gap. Germline V lookup: CDR1 SGHNT, CDR2 YYREEE (reference sequence). CDR3 in DNA: TGTGCCAGCAGCTCGAGCACCGGGGAGCTGTTTTTT. Amino acids: CASSSSTGELFF.

The rearrangement links TRBV28 to TRBJ1-2, with a weak D call TRBD1 (6 bases). The germline CDR1 and CDR2 sequences are MDHEN and SYDVKM. The CDR3 has 11 residues. V dropped 11 bases and J dropped 8 bases, with 15 bases sitting between them. The DNA of the CDR3 is TGTGCCTCACGGGGGGCTCGGGGCTACACCTTC. It codes for CASRGARGYTF.

This chain uses TRBV7-6 with TRBJ2-6, with D perhaps given as TRBD1 or TRBD2 (6 bases each). V lost 5 bases, J lost 4 bases, and 21 bases lay in between. From germline, CDR1 is SGHVS and CDR2 FNYEAQ. CDR3 size: 18 residues. The CDR3 DNA is TGTGCCAGCAGCCCAACACCCCGGGGGCGAGGAGGGGCCAACGTCCTGACTTTC. Its protein product is CASSPTPRGRGGANVLTF.

The V and J genes are TRBV7-3 and TRBJ2-1; D uncertain. The V gene lost 5 bases and the J gene lost 8 bases, with 13 bases spanning the gap. The germline V gene has CDR1 SGHTA and CDR2 FQGTGA. The CDR3 consists of 13 residues. CDR3 in amino acids: CASSNRASDEQFF. CDR3 nucleotide sequence: TGTGCCAGCAGCAACCGGGCCAGTGATGAGCAGTTCTTC.

This clone occurred once. The V gene is TRBV18, the J gene TRBJ2-7, with 8 bases fitting TRBD1. CDR1 and CDR2 from the germline V gene are KGHSH and LQKENI. The CDR3 runs to 15 residues. V was pared by 6 bases and J by 4 bases, with 11 bases of the junction left unmatched. The CDR3 region is CASSLTRTGIYEQYF. The CDR3 DNA sequence: TGTGCCAGCTCCCTAACCCGGACAGGGATTTACGAGCAGTACTTC.

J is TRBJ1-1 and V is TRBV2; D possibly corresponds to TRBD1 (6 bases). Trimming took off 10 bases at V and 0 bases at J, with 15 bases between the two ends. Germline CDR1 reads SNHLY; CDR2 reads FYNNEI. The CDR3 has 14 amino acids. CDR3 loop: CANPKNRVNTEAFF. CDR3 sequence (DNA): TGTGCCAACCCGAAGAACAGGGTGAACACTGAAGCTTTCTTT.

The chain recombines TRBV19 with TRBJ1-1, with D maybe TRBD1 (5 bases). Germline V gene data show CDR1 as LNHDA and CDR2 as SQIVND (reference sequence). The CDR3 loop spans 14 amino acids. Trimming removed 3 bases at V and 5 bases at J, with 13 bases between. CDR3 amino acids: CASSIGAGATEAFF. The CDR3 nucleotides read TGTGCCAGTAGTATTGGGGCCGGTGCGACTGAAGCTTTCTTT.

This clone was seen just once. CDR3 coding DNA: TGTGCCAGTAAAAACAGGGAAAGATCAGATACGCAGTATTTT. Translating gives CASKNRERSDTQYF. The chain is built from TRBV28 and TRBJ2-3; tentatively, D is TRBD1 (6 bases). Germline V CDR1 and CDR2: MDHEN, SYDVKM. This CDR3 has 14 amino acids. Deletions cut 9 bases from V and 4 bases from J, with 17 bases between.

The gene calls are TRBV1 and TRBJ2-7; TRBD2, the table's D call, was not compared with the DNA. TRBV1 is noted as a pseudogene. The CDR3 is made up of 17 amino acids. This CDR3 is CTSSQGGGGLPKGEQYF. The CDR3 region has the DNA TGCACCAGCAGCCAAGGGGGTGGGGGACTACCCAAGGGCGAGCAGTACTTC.

About this clone: Other DNA sequences from this sample encode an identical CDR3 as well. V gene TRBV9 combines with J gene TRBJ1-3; D gene unclear. V lost 2 bases to trimming and J lost 4 bases, with 4 bases between them. The CDR3 sequence is 12 residues long. CDR1 and CDR2 from the germline V gene are SGDLS and YYNGEE. CDR3 coding DNA: TGTGCCAGCAGCGTCACCGGAAACACCATATATTTT. As protein: CASSVTGNTIYF.

This sequence joins TRBV7-9 and TRBJ2-1, with a weak D call TRBD2 (6 bases). V lost 5 bases and J 0 bases, leaving 11 bases between the germline ends. The length of the CDR3 is 15 residues. Per the germline V gene, CDR1 is SEHNR and CDR2 is FQNEAQ (reference sequence). The CDR3 here is CASSRGGASYNEQFF. CDR3 coding DNA: TGTGCCAGCAGCCGAGGCGGGGCCTCCTACAATGAGCAGTTCTTC.

The chain links TRBV4-2 to TRBJ2-1, with 7 positions matching TRBD1. The CDR3 sequence is 16 residues long. V shed 4 bases, J shed 2 bases, and the junction held 8 bases outside the gene matches. CDR1 LGHNA and CDR2 YNFKEQ come from the germline V gene. The CDR3 reads CASSPEGGLTYNEQFF. DNA for the CDR3: TGTGCCAGCAGCCCGGAAGGGGGCCTCACCTACAATGAGCAGTTCTTC.

This rearrangement joins TRBV7-9 to TRBJ2-6; D gene ambiguous. The CDR3 length is 17 residues. Trimming cost V 5 bases and J 0 bases, with 14 bases left between them. Germline V CDR1 and CDR2: SEHNR, FQNEAQ (reference sequence). CDR3 sequence (DNA): TGTGCCAGCAGCCGAGGCCTCTGGTCCTCTGGGGCCAACGTCCTGACTTTC. This codes for CASSRGLWSSGANVLTF.

V gene TRBV5-1 combines with J gene TRBJ2-5; no reliable D call. The V gene lost 1 base and the J gene lost 5 bases, with 12 bases spanning the gap. The CDR3 totals 14 residues. The germline gives CDR1 SGHRS, CDR2 YFSETQ. The CDR3 sequence: CASSLSQAGETQYF. The CDR3 bases are TGCGCCAGCAGCTTGTCTCAGGCCGGGGAGACCCAGTACTTC.

J is TRBJ2-7 and V is TRBV18; 9 bases match TRBD1. Trimming at V came to 5 bases and at J to 4 bases, leaving 9 bases not matched to a gene. The length of the CDR3 is 15 residues. Per the germline V gene, CDR1 is KGHSH and CDR2 is LQKENI. The CDR3 nucleotides are TGTGCCAGCTCAACTCTCCGGGACAGGGTTTACGAGCAGTACTTC. The encoded protein is CASSTLRDRVYEQYF. The complete variable domain, with remaining parts taken from reference TRBV18 and TRBJ2-7, reads NAGVMQNPRHLVRRRGQEARLRCSPMKGHSHVYWYRQLPEEGLKFMVYLQKENIIDESGMPKERFSAEFPKEGPSILRIQQVVRGDSAAYFCASSTLRDRVYEQYFGPGTRLTVT.

In nucleotides, the CDR3 is TGTGCTAGTGGTTTGGGACAGGGTCAAGATACGCAGTATTTT. Its translation: CASGLGQGQDTQYF. This chain uses TRBV12-5 with TRBJ2-3, with 7 bases matching TRBD1. This CDR3 region has 14 residues. The trim removed 1 base at V and 5 bases at J, leaving 3 bases unmatched. Germline CDR1 is LGHNT and CDR2 is FRNRAP.

CDR3 residues: CASSPRTGERDTQYF. The CDR3 nucleotides are TGTGCCAGCAGCCCTAGGACAGGGGAAAGAGATACGCAGTATTTT. The chain carries TRBV5-4 and TRBJ2-3, with 9 positions matching TRBD1. V trimming: 4 bases; J trimming: 5 bases; junction bases outside the gene matches: 8. CDR1 and CDR2 (germline): SGHNT, YYREEE (reference sequence). This CDR3 spans 15 amino acids.

The chain carries TRBV28 and TRBJ2-7; D gene unclear. Germline V gene data show CDR1 as MDHEN and CDR2 as SYDVKM. This CDR3 region has 12 residues. Deletions cut 5 bases from V and 7 bases from J, with 12 bases between. DNA of the CDR3: TGTGCCAGCAGTCCCCCGACCGGGGAGCAGTACTTC. It is translated as CASSPPTGEQYF.

The chain combines TRBV28 with TRBJ2-2; D is perhaps TRBD1 (6 bases). Trimming left V 11 bases short and J 3 bases short, with 7 bases between. Germline V gives CDR1 MDHEN, CDR2 SYDVKM. The CDR3 sequence is 11 residues long. CDR3 residues: CAGGYTGELFF. The CDR3 DNA reads TGTGCCGGGGGCTACACCGGGGAGCTGTTTTTT.